This is a list of T cell receptor beta chains from one sample in a study of OX40 agonist ivuxolimab in advanced cancers. Repertoires were generated with immunoSEQ multiplex PCR, while TCRdb's copy carries only in-frame clones and drops some. The sample lists about 76,000 clones, roughly 85% seen once, with over 4.5% in the top ten. The input for sequencing was CD4+ or CD8+ T cells sorted from blood, taken in a trial of the OX40 agonist ivuxolimab. The receptors were gathered from an adult with an advanced solid tumor such as melanoma, head and neck, liver or kidney cancer. Both conserved end residues are part of each CDR3. D genes are given only for firm matches. Rows give clone size only sometimes, using once, few, many, or a class for an expanded clone.

V	D	size	J	DNA	CDR3
TRBV5-1	NA	NA	TRBJ2-7	TGCGCCAGCAGCTTGGGACATAGCTCCTACGAGCAGTACTTC	CASSLGHSSYEQYF
TRBV5-1	NA	NA	TRBJ2-7	TGCGCCAGCAGCTTGGGGGCGGGGGCCTCCTACGAGCAGTACTTC	CASSLGAGASYEQYF
TRBV7-2	NA	NA	TRBJ2-1	TGTGCCAGCAGCCCCGTAGAGGGAGCGGGCTACAATGAGCAGTTCTTC	CASSPVEGAGYNEQFF
TRBV6-5	NA	NA	TRBJ1-1	TGTGCCAGCAGACTAGGACAGTTGAACACTGAAGCTTTCTTT	CASRLGQLNTEAFF
TRBV30	NA	NA	TRBJ2-7	TGTGCCTGGAGTAAGACACTTGAGCAGTACTTC	CAWSKTLEQYF
TRBV5-1	NA	NA	TRBJ2-7	TGCGCCAGCAGTTCCGGGCAGGGGCAGTACGAGCAGTACTTC	CASSSGQGQYEQYF
TRBV27	TRBD1	NA	TRBJ2-7	TGTGCCACTCGTGGGACAGGGAACTACGAGCAGTACTTC	CATRGTGNYEQYF
TRBV7-2	TRBD2	NA	TRBJ2-3	TGTGCCAGCAGCCCCCTAGGCGGGGGGTTCACAGATACGCAGTATTTT	CASSPLGGGFTDTQYF
TRBV6-5	NA	once	TRBJ1-1	TGTGCCAGCAGTCAGGACGGATACACTGAAGCTTTCTTT	CASSQDGYTEAFF
TRBV4-3	TRBD2	NA	TRBJ2-3	TGCGCCAGCAGCCTCGGGGGGGCTAACACAGATACGCAGTATTTT	CASSLGGANTDTQYF
TRBV19	TRBD1	NA	TRBJ2-7	TGTGCCAGTAGGACCCAAGGACAGGTCTACGAGCAGTACTTC	CASRTQGQVYEQYF
TRBV4-2	NA	NA	TRBJ2-7	TGTGCCAGCAGCCAAGTGGGCTACGAGCAGTACTTC	CASSQVGYEQYF
TRBV7-9	NA	NA	TRBJ1-5	TGTGCCAGCAGCTTAGCTATCCCCAATCAGCCCCAGCATTTT	CASSLAIPNQPQHF
TRBV5-1	NA	once	TRBJ2-1	TGCGCCAGCAGCTTGGAAGGGACACCTAACAATGAGCAGTTCTTC	CASSLEGTPNNEQFF
TRBV6-5	NA	NA	TRBJ2-7	TGTGCCAGCAGTTACGACCTCTCAGGCTACGAGCAGTACTTC	CASSYDLSGYEQYF
TRBV14	NA	NA	TRBJ2-7	TGTGCCAGCAGCCAAGGTCAGACCTACGAGCAGTACTTC	CASSQGQTYEQYF
TRBV7-2	NA	NA	TRBJ1-5	TGTGCCAGCAGCCCAGGAGGGGGGTATCAGCCCCAGCATTTT	CASSPGGGYQPQHF
TRBV27	TRBD1	NA	TRBJ2-3	TGTGCCAGCAGCAAAAGGGACAGACCCAAGAGGGATACGCAGTATTTT	CASSKRDRPKRDTQYF